This T cell receptor (beta chain) was observed in a study of metastatic and nonmetastatic thyroid tumors. Within the sample, this clone is medium-sized. This CDR3 is built from 13 residues. Germline CDR1 is GTSNPN and CDR2 is SVGIG (reference sequence). J gave up 6 bases and V 7 bases, and 9 bases lay outside the gene matches. TCRdb re-called clones from the PCR reads using MiXCR. The sample gives some 25,000 clones, around 20% of which show up once; roughly 13% is in the top ten. Thyroid surgery was performed in patients who had received no treatment beforehand. The receptor's source is a male donor with papillary thyroid cancer or a benign thyroid nodule (not recorded which). Some clones in this sample may be carry-over from other donors' samples. The material sequenced was blood. The rearrangement links TRBV30 to TRBJ2-7; the match to TRBD1 covers 10 bases. CDR3 nucleotide sequence: TGTGCCTCCACCCGGGACAGGGGTGCCGAGCAGTACTTC. This encodes CASTRDRGAEQYF. Complete variable domain (other parts from reference TRBV30 and TRBJ2-7): SQTIHQWPATLVQPVGSPLSLECTVEGTSNPNLYWYRQAAGRGLQLLFYSVGIGQISSEVPQNLSASRPQDRQFILSSKKLLLSDSGFYLCASTRDRGAEQYFGPGTRLTVT.